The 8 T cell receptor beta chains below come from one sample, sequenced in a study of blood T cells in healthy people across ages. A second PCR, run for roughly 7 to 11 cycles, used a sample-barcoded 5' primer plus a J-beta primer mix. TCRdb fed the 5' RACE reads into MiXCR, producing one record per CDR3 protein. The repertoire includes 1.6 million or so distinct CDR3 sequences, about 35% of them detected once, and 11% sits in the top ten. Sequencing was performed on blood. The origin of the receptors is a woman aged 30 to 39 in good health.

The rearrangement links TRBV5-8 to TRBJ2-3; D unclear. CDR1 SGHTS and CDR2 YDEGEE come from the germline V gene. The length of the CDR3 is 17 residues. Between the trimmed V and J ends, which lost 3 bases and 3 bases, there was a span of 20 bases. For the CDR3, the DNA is TGTGCCAGCAGCTCGACCCTTAAGCCATTTAGTACAGATACGCAGTATTTT. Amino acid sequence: CASSSTLKPFSTDTQYF.

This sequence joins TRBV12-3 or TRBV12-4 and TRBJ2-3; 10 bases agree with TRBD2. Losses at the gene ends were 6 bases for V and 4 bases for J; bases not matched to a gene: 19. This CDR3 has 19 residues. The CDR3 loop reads CASRHGLADARVGADTQYF. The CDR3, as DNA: TGTGCCAGCAGACACGGACTAGCGGACGCCCGTGTGGGAGCAGATACGCAGTATTTT.

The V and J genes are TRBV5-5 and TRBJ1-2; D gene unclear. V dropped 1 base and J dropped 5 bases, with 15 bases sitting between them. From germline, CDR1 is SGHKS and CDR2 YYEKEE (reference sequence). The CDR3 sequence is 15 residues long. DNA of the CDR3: TGTGCCAGCAGCTTGTACTCGGGCGGTTCGTATGGCTACACCTTC. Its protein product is CASSLYSGGSYGYTF.

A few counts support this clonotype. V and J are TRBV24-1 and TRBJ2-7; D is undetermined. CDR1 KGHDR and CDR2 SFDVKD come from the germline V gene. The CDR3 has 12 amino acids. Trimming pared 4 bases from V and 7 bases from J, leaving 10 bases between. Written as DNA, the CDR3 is TGTGCCACCAGTGAGGTCAGTGGGGAGCAGTACTTC. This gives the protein CATSEVSGEQYF.

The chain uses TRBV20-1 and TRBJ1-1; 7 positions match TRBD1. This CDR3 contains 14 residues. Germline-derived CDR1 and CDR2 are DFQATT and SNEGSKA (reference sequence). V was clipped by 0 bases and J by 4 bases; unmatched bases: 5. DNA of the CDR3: TGCAGTGCTAGAGATCGACAGGGCCTCACTGAAGCTTTCTTT. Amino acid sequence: CSARDRQGLTEAFF.

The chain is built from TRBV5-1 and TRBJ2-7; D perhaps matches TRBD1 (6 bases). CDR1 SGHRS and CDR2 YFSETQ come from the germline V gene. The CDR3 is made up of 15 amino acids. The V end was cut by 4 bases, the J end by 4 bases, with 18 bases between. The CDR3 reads CASSTAGASSYEQYF. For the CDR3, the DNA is TGCGCCAGCAGCACCGCAGGGGCGTCCTCGTACGAGCAGTACTTC.

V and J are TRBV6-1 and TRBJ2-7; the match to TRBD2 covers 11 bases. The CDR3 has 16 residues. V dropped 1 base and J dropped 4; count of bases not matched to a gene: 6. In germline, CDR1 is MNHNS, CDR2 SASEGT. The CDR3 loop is CASSEEGTSGPYEQYF. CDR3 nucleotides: TGTGCCAGCAGTGAAGAGGGGACTAGCGGACCGTACGAGCAGTACTTC.

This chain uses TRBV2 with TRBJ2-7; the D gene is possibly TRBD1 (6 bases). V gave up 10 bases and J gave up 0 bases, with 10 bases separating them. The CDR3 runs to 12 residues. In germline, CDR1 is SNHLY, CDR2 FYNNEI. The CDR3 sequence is CANGQSSYEQYF. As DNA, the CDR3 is TGTGCCAACGGACAGTCCTCCTACGAGCAGTACTTC.